These 27 T cell receptor beta chains were all obtained from the same sample, sequenced in a study of CDR3 diversity in severe acne (dated by TCRdb to the late 2010s). Libraries were made using PCR. Sequencing took place on an Illumina HiSeq 2000. TCRdb handled the public reads itself, with Q25 trimming in fastp and clone calling in MiXCR, and kept productive beta chains. One record per CDR3 amino acid sequence lists the most common genes and DNA. The sample includes roughly 79,000 distinct CDR3 sequences, with roughly 49% observed a single time. The ten biggest clones cover 11% of the sample. The sample taken for sequencing was blood. The receptor set was obtained from a male donor with severe acne vulgaris.

The rearrangement joins TRBV11-1 to TRBJ2-2, with 7 bases aligning to TRBD1. CDR1 and CDR2 (germline): SGHAT, FQDESV (reference sequence). Trimming at V came to 1 base and at J to 5 bases, leaving 10 bases not matched to a gene. This CDR3 region has 17 residues. The CDR3 loop reads CASSLEGGGQRTGELFF. The DNA of the CDR3 is TGTGCCAGCAGCTTAGAAGGGGGCGGGCAGCGGACCGGGGAGCTGTTTTTT.

This clonotype turned up a few times. The genes are TRBV6-5 and TRBJ2-1; D is undetermined. V lost 2 bases, J lost 6 bases, and 8 bases lay in between. The CDR3 consists of 13 residues. Germline CDR1 and CDR2: MNHEY and SVGAGI. The CDR3 bases are TGTGCCAGCAGTTACCGGCGGAGCAATGAGCAGTTCTTC. Amino acid sequence: CASSYRRSNEQFF.

This clonotype was recorded many times. V and J are TRBV27 and TRBJ1-2; D not resolved. Trimming took off 4 bases at V and 5 bases at J, with 11 bases between the two ends. Germline CDR1 reads MNHEY; CDR2 reads SMNVEV (reference sequence). The CDR3 is made up of 13 amino acids. DNA of the CDR3: TGTGCCAGCAGTTATTCAACAGAGTATGGCTACACCTTC. Its protein is CASSYSTEYGYTF.

This clonotype was picked up a small number of times. The chain joins TRBV6-5 to TRBJ2-2, with 11 nucleotides matching TRBD2. This CDR3 has 17 residues. CDR1 is MNHEY and CDR2 is SVGAGI in the germline V gene. The V segment lost 2 bases and the J segment 5 bases; nucleotides outside the gene matches: 7. CDR3 in amino acids: CASSYRSGGAETGELFF. The CDR3 nucleotides are TGTGCCAGCAGTTACCGTAGCGGGGGGGCTGAAACCGGGGAGCTGTTTTTT.

This clonotype came up a few times. This chain's CDR3 is CASRDRAWYEQYF. The DNA for the CDR3 is TGTGCCAGCAGGGACAGGGCTTGGTACGAGCAGTACTTC. This chain uses TRBV2 with TRBJ2-7, with 8 nucleotides matching TRBD1. The CDR3 extends over 13 amino acids. Germline trimming cut 6 bases from V and 4 bases from J; bases unmatched to any gene: 5. Germline lookup yields CDR1 SNHLY and CDR2 FYNNEI. Based on the CDR3 plus reference TRBV2 and TRBJ2-7, the full variable domain is EPEVTQTPSHQVTQMGQEVILRCVPISNHLYFYWYRQILGQKVEFLVSFYNNEISEKSEIFDDQFSVERPDGSNFTLKIRSTKLEDSAMYFCASRDRAWYEQYFGPGTRLTVT.

V usage is TRBV10-3 and J usage is TRBJ2-7, with D perhaps assigned TRBD1 or TRBD2 (5 bases each). CDR1 and CDR2 from the germline V gene are ENHRY and SYGVKD. The CDR3 is 15 amino acids. V lost 4 bases and J lost 1, with 14 bases in between. The CDR3 sequence is CAISGREGRSYEQYF. The DNA for the CDR3 is TGTGCCATCAGTGGGCGTGAGGGGCGGTCCTACGAGCAGTACTTC.

At least ten counts were recorded for this clonotype. V usage is TRBV12-3 or TRBV12-4 and J usage is TRBJ2-1, with a tentative D call TRBD1 (6 bases). The CDR3 has 14 residues. With 1 base removed from V and 4 bases from J, the gap between germline ends came to 8 bases. CDR3 loop: CASSLGGGYNEQFF. In DNA, the CDR3 is TGTGCCAGCAGTTTAGGAGGGGGATACAATGAGCAGTTCTTC.

This chain links TRBV13 with TRBJ2-7; D might be TRBD2 (6 bases). Germline values: CDR1 PRHDT, CDR2 FYEKMQ (reference sequence). Trimming removed 3 bases from V and 0 bases from J, with 12 bases in between. The CDR3 spans 15 residues. CDR3 sequence (DNA): TGTGCCAGCAGCTTCTTGGGACTCCGCTCCTACGAGCAGTACTTC. It encodes CASSFLGLRSYEQYF.

In its sample, this clonotype was seen many times. The chain carries TRBV28 and TRBJ1-5, with TRBD1 identical over 10 bases. The CDR3 length is 17 residues. The germline gives CDR1 MDHEN, CDR2 SYDVKM. V shed 3 bases and J 6 bases; nucleotides not matched to a gene: 11. DNA for the CDR3: TGTGCCAGCAGTTTTGGACCGGGACAGGGGTTTTCTCAGCCCCAGCATTTT. Translation gives CASSFGPGQGFSQPQHF.

This clonotype was recorded many times. The CDR3 sequence is CSVEDASGSTDTQYF. The DNA for the CDR3 is TGCAGCGTTGAAGACGCCTCGGGTAGCACAGATACGCAGTATTTT. The V and J genes are TRBV29-1 and TRBJ2-3; no reliable D call. CDR1 is SQVTM, CDR2 ANQGSEA, per germline. Trimming removed 0 bases at V and 0 bases at J, with 10 bases between. The CDR3 extends over 15 amino acids.

With regard to this clonotype: With a much larger clone just one base away, this may be a read error. V usage is TRBV20-1 and J usage is TRBJ2-6; D might be TRBD1 (5 bases). Trimming removed 6 bases at V and 0 bases at J, with 12 bases between. Germline lookup yields CDR1 DFQATT and CDR2 SNEGSKA (reference sequence). The CDR3 is 15 residues long. The CDR3 region has the DNA TGCAGTGCAAAGGCAGGGCCCTCTGGGGCCAACGTCCTGACTTTC. It encodes CSAKAGPSGANVLTF.

This clonotype was counted once. The rearrangement uses TRBV20-1 and TRBJ1-2; TRBD1 matches at 9 bases. CDR1 DFQATT and CDR2 SNEGSKA come from the germline V gene (reference sequence). This CDR3 comprises 16 residues. The V and J ends lost 6 bases and 1 base, in that order; junction bases with no gene match: 12. CDR3 DNA: TGCAGTGCCAGCAGTCTACGGACAGGGGATAACTATGGCTACACCTTC. Residues: CSASSLRTGDNYGYTF.

This chain uses TRBV7-3 with TRBJ2-2; D is ambiguous. The CDR3 is made up of 15 amino acids. V was clipped by 7 bases and J by 7 bases, with 19 bases between them. Germline CDR1 reads SGHTA; CDR2 reads FQGTGA. CDR3 amino acids: CASTQGLVVDGELFF. The CDR3 DNA sequence: TGTGCCAGCACCCAAGGCTTAGTTGTGGACGGGGAGCTGTTTTTT.

Concerning this clonotype: This clone may be a read error of a much larger clone one base away. The chain uses TRBV2 and TRBJ2-6; possible D gene TRBD1, 5 bases. CDR3 size: 15 residues. Germline CDR1 and CDR2: SNHLY and FYNNEI. CDR3 DNA sequence: TGTGCCAGCGACCGAGGAGTCTCTGGGGCCAACGTCCGGACTTTC. Its translation is CASDRGVSGANVRTF.

The chain joins TRBV20-1 to TRBJ1-2, with 9 positions matching TRBD1. Trimming took 3 bases from V and 8 from J; bases not matched to a gene: 7. The CDR3 contains 13 residues. CDR1 and CDR2 (germline): DFQATT, SNEGSKA (reference sequence). As DNA, the CDR3 is TGCAGTGCTAGTAGTGGGGACAGGGACGGCTACACCTTC. It specifies CSASSGDRDGYTF.

The V and J genes are TRBV7-2 and TRBJ2-5; D is possibly TRBD2 (5 bases). The CDR3 is 14 residues long. The germline CDR1 and CDR2 sequences are SGHTA and FQGNSA. Trimming pared 10 bases from V and 5 bases from J, leaving 20 bases between. In DNA form, the CDR3 reads TGTGCCAACACCCCGCGCGGGTTTCAGGAGACCCAGTACTTC. Its protein product is CANTPRGFQETQYF.

The V and J genes are TRBV11-2 and TRBJ2-5; TRBD1 matches at 9 bases. The germline gives CDR1 SGHAT, CDR2 FQNNGV. This CDR3 has 16 residues. Trimming cost V 4 bases and J 4 bases; bases outside gene matches: 10. Here the CDR3 DNA reads TGTGCCAGCAGCTCCGGACAGGGGTGGATCGGAGAGACCCAGTACTTC. Amino acids: CASSSGQGWIGETQYF.

This chain joins TRBV20-1 and TRBJ2-4; no firm D call. With 6 bases removed from V and 0 bases from J, the gap between germline ends came to 9 bases. Germline values: CDR1 DFQATT, CDR2 SNEGSKA (reference sequence). The CDR3 is made up of 13 amino acids. The CDR3 coding sequence is TGCAGTGCCCCTACCCCAGCCAAAAACATTCAGTACTTC. Translation: CSAPTPAKNIQYF.

In this sample, this clonotype turned up a few times. The V call is TRBV2, the J call TRBJ2-1, with 7 nucleotides matching TRBD1. Losses at the gene ends were 5 bases for V and 7 bases for J; bases not matched to a gene: 17. Germline V gene data show CDR1 as SNHLY and CDR2 as FYNNEI. The CDR3 extends over 17 amino acids. The CDR3 sequence is CASSYSIRDRGKNEQFF. As DNA, the CDR3 is TGTGCCAGCAGTTACTCGATCCGGGACAGAGGGAAAAATGAGCAGTTCTTC.

This clonotype was detected many times. The rearrangement joins TRBV9 to TRBJ1-6; D is unclear. The ends were cut back, 0 bases at V and 7 bases at J, with 8 bases in the middle. This CDR3 region has 14 residues. Germline-derived CDR1 and CDR2 are SGDLS and YYNGEE. The CDR3 here is CASSVVDGNSPLHF. CDR3 sequence (DNA): TGTGCCAGCAGCGTAGTGGACGGGAATTCACCCCTCCACTTT.

This chain uses TRBV6-2 or TRBV6-3 with TRBJ1-1; D gene ambiguous. Germline V gives CDR1 MNHEY, CDR2 SVGEGT. The V end was cut by 8 bases, the J end by 1 base, with 11 bases between. CDR3 size: 13 residues. Here the CDR3 DNA reads TGTGCCAGCCAGGCGGGAGGGAACACTGAAGCTTTCTTT. This sequence encodes CASQAGGNTEAFF.

In its sample, this clonotype ranks as medium-sized (0.01 to 0.1%). This chain joins TRBV19 and TRBJ1-6; the D is unclear. Trimming removed 6 bases from V and 8 bases from J, with 20 bases in between. The CDR3 is 16 residues long. Per the germline V gene, CDR1 is LNHDA and CDR2 is SQIVND (reference sequence). The CDR3 protein is CASSRTSGSKYSPLHF. In DNA, the CDR3 is TGTGCCAGTAGCCGGACGTCGGGCTCAAAGTATTCACCCCTCCACTTT.

Of note for this clonotype: One base away lies a much larger clone, so this may be a sequencing read error. The rearrangement uses TRBV9 and TRBJ2-3, with D tentatively TRBD2 (5 bases). V lost 3 bases and J 4 bases, leaving 12 bases between the germline ends. CDR3 length equals 14 residues. From germline, CDR1 is SGDLS and CDR2 YYNGEE. The CDR3 nucleotides are TGTGCCAGCAGCGCGCGGGCAGGAGCAGATACGCAGTATTTT. It translates to CASSARAGADTQYF.

The genes are TRBV24-1 and TRBJ1-1; the D is unclear. This CDR3 spans 11 amino acids. The V end lost 9 bases, the J end lost 5 bases, and 9 bases lay between the germline ends. Per the germline V gene, CDR1 is KGHDR and CDR2 is SFDVKD. The CDR3 is CATRSGTEAFF. In DNA, the CDR3 is TGTGCCACCCGTTCGGGGACTGAAGCTTTCTTT.

Comment on this clonotype: This could be a read error, since a much larger clone is one nucleotide away. Here the CDR3 DNA reads TGTGCCAGCAGTGAAAGGTACAGTGGAAACACCATATATTTT. Amino acid sequence: CASSERYSGNTIYF. The V call is TRBV25-1, the J call TRBJ1-3; D is uncertain. Germline CDR1 is MGHDK and CDR2 is SYGVNS. The CDR3 extends over 14 amino acids. V lost 2 bases to trimming and J lost 3 bases, with 8 bases between them.

This sequence joins TRBV15 and TRBJ2-1, with 13 bases aligning to TRBD2. Trimming removed 4 bases from V and 5 bases from J; junction bases left unmatched: 8. CDR1 is LNHNV and CDR2 is YYDKDF in the germline V gene (reference sequence). The CDR3 covers 17 residues. The CDR3 DNA is TGTGCCACCAGCATTGGACTAGCGGGAGTGGTTGACAATGAGCAGTTCTTC. Translated, it gives CATSIGLAGVVDNEQFF.

V usage is TRBV25-1 and J usage is TRBJ2-6; D ambiguous. Deletions cut 6 bases from V and 1 base from J, with 7 bases between. CDR3 length: 14 amino acids. Germline values: CDR1 MGHDK, CDR2 SYGVNS. CDR3 sequence (DNA): TGTGCCAGCAGATTGCCTTCTGGGGCCAACGTCCTGACTTTC. Protein: CASRLPSGANVLTF.